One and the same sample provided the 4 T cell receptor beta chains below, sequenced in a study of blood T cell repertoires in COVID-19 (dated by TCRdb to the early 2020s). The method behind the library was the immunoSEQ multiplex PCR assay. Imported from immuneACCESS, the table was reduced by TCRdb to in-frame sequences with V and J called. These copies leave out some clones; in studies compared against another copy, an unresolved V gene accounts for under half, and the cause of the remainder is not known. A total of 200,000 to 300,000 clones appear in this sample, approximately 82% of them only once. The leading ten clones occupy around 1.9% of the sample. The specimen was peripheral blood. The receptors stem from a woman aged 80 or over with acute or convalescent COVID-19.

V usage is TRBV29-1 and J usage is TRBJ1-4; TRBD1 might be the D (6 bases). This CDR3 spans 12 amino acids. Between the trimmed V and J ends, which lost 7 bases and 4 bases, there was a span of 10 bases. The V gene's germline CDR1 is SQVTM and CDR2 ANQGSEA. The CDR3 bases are TGCAGCGGGGGACACCATAATGAAAAACTGTTTTTT. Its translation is CSGGHHNEKLFF.

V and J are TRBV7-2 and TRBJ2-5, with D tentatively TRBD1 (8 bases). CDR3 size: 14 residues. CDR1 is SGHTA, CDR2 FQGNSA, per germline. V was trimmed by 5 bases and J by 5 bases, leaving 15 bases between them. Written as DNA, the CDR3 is TGTGCCAGCAGCGCATACAGGGGGGGCGAGACCCAGTACTTC. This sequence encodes CASSAYRGGETQYF. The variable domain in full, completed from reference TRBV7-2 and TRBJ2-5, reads GAGVSQSPSNKVTEKGKDVELRCDPISGHTALYWYRQSLGQGLEFLIYFQGNSAPDKSGLPSDRFSAERTGGSVSTLTIQRTQQEDSAVYLCASSAYRGGETQYFGPGTRLLVL.

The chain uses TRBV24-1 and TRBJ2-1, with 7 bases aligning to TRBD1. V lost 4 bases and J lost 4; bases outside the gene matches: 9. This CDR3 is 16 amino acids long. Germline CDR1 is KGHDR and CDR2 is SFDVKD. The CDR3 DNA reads TGTGCCACCAGTGACCCTACAGGGGAAATTTACAATGAGCAGTTCTTC. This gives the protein CATSDPTGEIYNEQFF.

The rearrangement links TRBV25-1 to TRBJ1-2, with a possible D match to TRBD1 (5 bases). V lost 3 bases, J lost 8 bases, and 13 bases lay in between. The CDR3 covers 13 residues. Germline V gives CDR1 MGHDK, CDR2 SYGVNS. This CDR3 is CASSETARRGYTF. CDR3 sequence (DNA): TGTGCCAGCAGTGAGACAGCTAGAAGAGGCTACACCTTC.